The 20 T cell receptor beta chains below were found in one sample sequenced in a study of molecular identifiers for immune sequencing clone quantification. MiXCR, run by TCRdb on the PCR reads, gives a single entry per CDR3 protein. The data contain about 640,000 distinct CDR3 sequences, 15% to 20% of them singletons. Sequences were obtained from naive CD8+ T cells from blood, with Jurkat cell RNA spiked in. Regarding subset: FACS-sorted CD8+CD4-CCR7+CD45RA+ naive T cells. Receptors originate from a human donor in good health. Some libraries in this study had Jurkat cell RNA spiked in.

V is TRBV12-3 or TRBV12-4 and J is TRBJ1-5; 7 bases match TRBD1. V trimming: 3 bases; J trimming: 6 bases; junction bases outside the gene matches: 8. The CDR3 length is 15 residues. CDR3 region: CASSFGSGGGQPQHF. CDR3 DNA: TGTGCCAGCAGTTTTGGGTCAGGGGGGGGTCAGCCCCAGCATTTT.

The V and J genes are TRBV7-6 and TRBJ2-7; 7 nucleotides align to TRBD2. J gave up 7 bases and V 5 bases, and 8 bases lay outside the gene matches. From germline, CDR1 is SGHVS and CDR2 FNYEAQ. This CDR3 region has 13 residues. CDR3 DNA sequence: TGTGCCAGCAGCCGGGGGTCTAGCGGAGAGCAGTACTTC. It specifies CASSRGSSGEQYF.

The chain employs TRBV27 and TRBJ2-1; 10 bases are a match to TRBD2. Germline V gives CDR1 MNHEY, CDR2 SMNVEV (reference sequence). This CDR3 is 15 amino acids long. The V and J ends lost 3 bases and 9 bases, in that order; junction bases with no gene match: 8. CDR3: CASSFLSGRAGEQFF. CDR3 coding DNA: TGTGCCAGCAGTTTTTTGAGCGGGAGGGCCGGTGAGCAGTTCTTC.

The V gene is TRBV11-2, the J gene TRBJ2-5, with D possibly matching TRBD1 (5 bases). Trimming removed 1 base at V and 3 bases at J, with 9 bases between. This CDR3 has 14 amino acids. Germline V gene sequence: CDR1 SGHAT, CDR2 FQNNGV. CDR3 sequence reads: CASSLAGIEETQYF. The CDR3 bases are TGTGCCAGCAGCTTAGCAGGGATCGAAGAGACCCAGTACTTC. The full variable domain, with the rest looked up from reference TRBV11-2 and TRBJ2-5, is EAGVAQSPRYKIIEKRQSVAFWCNPISGHATLYWYQQILGQGPKLLIQFQNNGVVDDSQLPKDRFSAERLKGVDSTLKIQPAKLEDSAVYLCASSLAGIEETQYFGPGTRLLVL.

Comments on this clonotype: A clone one base away is much larger, so this may be a read error. The genes are TRBV29-1 and TRBJ2-7; the D call may be TRBD1 or TRBD2 (5 bases each). Germline-derived CDR1 and CDR2 are SQVTM and ANQGSEA. This CDR3 spans 13 amino acids. This CDR3 reads CGVEDLGTHEQYF. The CDR3 DNA is TGCGGCGTTGAAGATCTGGGGACCCACGAGCAGTACTTC.

This clonotype was picked up many times. The gene calls are TRBV28 and TRBJ2-3; 8 bases fit TRBD1. The V and J ends lost 6 bases and 2 bases, in that order; junction bases with no gene match: 4. The CDR3 has 14 residues. Germline loops: CDR1 MDHEN, CDR2 SYDVKM. The CDR3 region is CASRLRGHTDTQYF. CDR3 in DNA: TGTGCCAGCAGACTCAGGGGGCACACAGATACGCAGTATTTT.

The chain links TRBV4-1 to TRBJ2-7; tentative D call: TRBD2 (7 bases). V lost 1 base to trimming and J lost 0 bases, with 19 bases between them. CDR3 size: 18 residues. The germline V gene encodes CDR1 MGHRA and CDR2 YSYEKL. CDR3 loop: CASSQGPPGGGHSYEQYF. As DNA, the CDR3 is TGCGCCAGCAGCCAAGGACCGCCGGGGGGCGGACACTCCTACGAGCAGTACTTC.

This clonotype was observed at least ten times. The J gene is TRBJ2-3, the V gene TRBV6-2 or TRBV6-3; 8 bases line up with TRBD2. V dropped 3 bases and J dropped 2; count of bases not matched to a gene: 13. This CDR3 spans 18 amino acids. Germline-derived CDR1 and CDR2 are MNHEY and SVGEGT. Written as DNA, the CDR3 is TGTGCCAGCAGTTATGAGCGGGGGCCGAATATCTTCACAGATACGCAGTATTTT. This encodes CASSYERGPNIFTDTQYF.

The chain links TRBV2 to TRBJ2-2; TRBD2 is a possible D gene (5 bases). Per the germline V gene, CDR1 is SNHLY and CDR2 is FYNNEI. The CDR3 consists of 16 residues. V was clipped by 7 bases and J by 3 bases, with 18 bases between them. CDR3 nucleotide sequence: TGTGCCAGCACAAGGGCCCCGTTCGGGGACACCGGGGAGCTGTTTTTT. Its protein is CASTRAPFGDTGELFF.

This clonotype showed up many times. This chain joins TRBV7-9 and TRBJ2-7, with no clear D. The V gene lost 4 bases and the J gene lost 5 bases, with 12 bases spanning the gap. The germline CDR1 and CDR2 sequences are SEHNR and FQNEAQ (reference sequence). The CDR3 sequence is 13 residues long. This CDR3 reads CASSSVLTDEQYF. CDR3 coding DNA: TGTGCCAGCAGCTCGGTCCTGACCGACGAGCAGTACTTC.

This clonotype has a count of ten or more. The chain recombines TRBV9 with TRBJ2-7; D is ambiguous. Germline V gives CDR1 SGDLS, CDR2 YYNGEE. V was pared by 3 bases and J by 2 bases, with 9 bases between. The CDR3 totals 13 residues. The chain's CDR3 is CASSGPPAYEQYF. The CDR3 nucleotides read TGTGCCAGCAGCGGCCCTCCAGCCTACGAGCAGTACTTC.

This clonotype was detected many times. This chain links TRBV5-1 with TRBJ1-2, with D unclear. The germline V gene has CDR1 SGHRS and CDR2 YFSETQ. Trimming stripped 2 bases from V and 6 bases from J, with 14 bases between. The CDR3 covers 14 residues. CDR3 coding DNA: TGCGCCAGCAGCTTTATGACACTGTTTGATGGCTACACCTTC. Translation gives CASSFMTLFDGYTF. The full variable domain, in which reference TRBV5-1 and TRBJ1-2 provide the parts outside the CDR3, is KAGVTQTPRYLIKTRGQQVTLSCSPISGHRSVSWYQQTPGQGLQFLFEYFSETQRNKGNFPGRFSGRQFSNSRSEMNVSTLELGDSALYLCASSFMTLFDGYTFGSGTRLTVV.

This clonotype was found many times. V gene TRBV4-1 combines with J gene TRBJ1-4; D unclear. V was trimmed by 2 bases and J by 7 bases, leaving 8 bases between them. The V gene's germline CDR1 is MGHRA and CDR2 YSYEKL. The CDR3 covers 13 residues. The CDR3 spells CASSQTPGEKLFF. CDR3 nucleotide sequence: TGCGCCAGCAGCCAAACACCGGGTGAAAAACTGTTTTTT.

This clonotype occurred many times. The CDR3 DNA sequence: TGTGCCAGCAGCGCGGGACCCCGAGGGCCCGAGCAGTACTTC. It encodes CASSAGPRGPEQYF. The rearrangement uses TRBV7-9 and TRBJ2-7; a possible D gene is TRBD2 (6 bases). Trimming cost V 5 bases and J 6 bases, with 17 bases left between them. Germline CDR1 SEHNR, CDR2 FQNEAQ (reference sequence). This CDR3 has 14 amino acids.

A remark on this clonotype: This may be a read error, as it is one base from a much larger clone. This likely comes from a read error, as the CDR3 has no conserved phenylalanine or tryptophan at its end. The J gene is TRBJ1-1, the V gene TRBV6-5, with D uncertain. V dropped 5 bases and J dropped 2 bases, with 15 bases sitting between them. Germline values: CDR1 MNHEY, CDR2 SVGAGI. CDR3 size: 15 residues. Here the CDR3 DNA reads TGTGCCAGCAGTCACCCGCTCCGGGGAAACACTGAAGCTTTCCTT. Its protein product is CASSHPLRGNTEAFL.

This clonotype was seen only a few times. The chain is built from TRBV7-9 and TRBJ1-4, with D possibly being TRBD1 (5 bases). Between the trimmed V and J ends, which lost 5 bases and 8 bases, there was a span of 18 bases. Germline CDR1 is SEHNR and CDR2 is FQNEAQ (reference sequence). The CDR3 spans 15 residues. In DNA, the CDR3 is TGTGCCAGCAGCCGGCTTGAGGGGTTTCAGGAAAAACTGTTTTTT. Translated, it gives CASSRLEGFQEKLFF.

This clonotype was seen a single time. Since the CDR3 does not end with the conserved phenylalanine or tryptophan, this likely comes from a read error. The limits of the CDR3 on the DNA are not certain, so only TCRdb's listed CDR3 is given. The rearrangement links TRBV7-9 to TRBJ1-2. Termini included, the CDR3 measures 16 amino acids. The germline V gene encodes CDR1 SEHNR and CDR2 FQNEAQ (reference sequence). The CDR3 region is CASSPLGGKDGYGYAS.

This clonotype was seen ten or more times. The V gene is TRBV7-6, the J gene TRBJ2-3; maybe TRBD2 (5 bases). Germline CDR1 SGHVS, CDR2 FNYEAQ. V was trimmed by 6 bases and J by 0 bases, leaving 13 bases between them. The length of the CDR3 is 15 residues. Here the CDR3 DNA reads TGTGCCAGCAGTCTAACAGCGGCTAGCACAGATACGCAGTATTTT. Encoded protein: CASSLTAASTDTQYF.

The chain carries TRBV3-1 and TRBJ2-7; 7 bases are a match to TRBD1. The V and J ends lost 5 bases and 2 bases, in that order; junction bases with no gene match: 9. The CDR3 has 15 residues. The germline CDR1 and CDR2 sequences are LGHDT and YNNKEL (reference sequence). CDR3 residues: CASSSDPGQTYEQYF. For the CDR3, the DNA is TGTGCCAGCAGCTCCGACCCGGGACAGACCTACGAGCAGTACTTC.

Concerning this clonotype itself: A junction boundary mismatches the germline segment, possibly from a read error. The rearrangement joins TRBV27 to TRBJ2-3; 11 positions match TRBD1. Germline V gene sequence: CDR1 MNHEY, CDR2 SMNVEV (reference sequence). This CDR3 has 17 residues. The CDR3 reads CASNDGQGALEADTRYF. The CDR3 DNA is TGTGCCAGCAATGATGGACAGGGGGCATTAGAGGCAGATACGCGGTATTTT.